Below, 13 T cell receptor beta chains from the same sample are listed, as sequenced in a study of Ad26.COV2.S vaccination and SARS-CoV-2 variants. Treatment given: some 20 received Ad26.COV2.S at low or high dose, single or two shots; 5 received placebo; per-sample allocation not given. Day 63 after the first injection of vaccine or placebo was the sampling time. Libraries were prepared by immunoSEQ multiplex PCR; TCRdb keeps only in-frame clonotypes and omits some of them. The profile shows about 440,000 clones, around nine tenths of them singletons. This sample comprised peripheral blood, obtained in a trial of Ad26.COV2.S vaccine versus placebo. All receptors derive from a person aged 18-65 years who received the Ad26.COV2.S COVID-19 vaccine or a placebo.

The chain joins TRBV29-1 to TRBJ1-1, with TRBD1 matching over 7 bases. The CDR3 extends over 13 amino acids. After removal of 7 bases from V and 6 bases from J, the junction contained 11 bases not matched to a gene. Germline CDR1 and CDR2: SQVTM and ANQGSEA. This CDR3 reads CSALLQGQSEAFF. In nucleotides, the CDR3 is TGCAGCGCATTGTTACAGGGGCAGTCTGAAGCTTTCTTT. The full variable domain, completed using reference TRBV29-1 and TRBJ1-1, is SAVISQKPSRDICQRGTSLTIQCQVDSQVTMMFWYRQQPGQSLTLIATANQGSEATYESGFVIDKFPISRPNLTFSTLTVSNMSPEDSSIYLCSALLQGQSEAFFGQGTRLTVV.

The rearrangement joins TRBV28 to TRBJ1-2; D remains ambiguous. CDR1 and CDR2 (germline): MDHEN, SYDVKM. The CDR3 runs to 12 residues. Trimming left V 9 bases short and J 4 bases short, with 12 bases between. The chain's CDR3 is CASHEQVYGYTF. The CDR3 DNA reads TGTGCCAGTCACGAGCAGGTCTATGGCTACACCTTC.

The CDR3 loop is CASSPSHRGLGEQYF. The CDR3 nucleotides read TGTGCCAGCAGTCCCAGTCACAGGGGCCTCGGCGAGCAGTACTTC. The gene calls are TRBV28 and TRBJ2-7; 7 nucleotides line up with TRBD1. The CDR3 has 15 residues. The germline CDR1 and CDR2 sequences are MDHEN and SYDVKM. J lost 6 bases, V lost 5 bases, and 13 bases had no gene match.

V is TRBV28 and J is TRBJ2-1, with 8 bases that match TRBD1. Germline lookup yields CDR1 MDHEN and CDR2 SYDVKM. The V gene end was trimmed by 5 bases and the J gene end by 7 bases; junction bases not matched to a gene: 13. This CDR3 is 16 amino acids long. Written as DNA, the CDR3 is TGTGCCAGCAGTACCCGACAGGGGAGATCTAATAATGAGCAGTTCTTC. This encodes CASSTRQGRSNNEQFF.

This clone occurred once. The V call is TRBV28, the J call TRBJ1-2; a possible D gene is TRBD1 (5 bases). The CDR3 has 14 residues. Per germline, CDR1 MDHEN and CDR2 SYDVKM. The V and J ends lost 2 bases and 2 bases respectively, with 9 bases between them. CDR3 protein: CASSLGTANYGYTF. In DNA, the CDR3 is TGTGCCAGCAGTTTAGGGACGGCAAACTATGGCTACACCTTC.

The V gene is TRBV28, the J gene TRBJ1-6; D is unresolved. The CDR3 spans 18 residues. CDR1 MDHEN and CDR2 SYDVKM come from the germline V gene. Trimming cost V 2 bases and J 8 bases, with 22 bases left between them. CDR3 nucleotide sequence: TGTGCCAGCAGTTTACCCGCGGGAAGGGCCCGTCCCCATTCACCCCTCCACTTT. It is translated as CASSLPAGRARPHSPLHF.

This clone was recorded once. The chain has TRBV11-3 and TRBJ2-2; 12 nucleotides align to TRBD1. The V segment lost 5 bases and the J segment 7 bases; nucleotides outside the gene matches: 5. Germline-derived CDR1 and CDR2 are SGHNT and YENEEA. The CDR3 contains 15 residues. CDR3 in DNA: TGTGCCAGCAGCCCGGGGACAGGGGGCAGCGGGGAGCTGTTTTTT. Protein product: CASSPGTGGSGELFF.

The rearrangement links TRBV6-1 to TRBJ2-4, with a possible D match to TRBD2 (6 bases). Trimming removed 3 bases from V and 8 bases from J, with 14 bases in between. In germline, CDR1 is MNHNS, CDR2 SASEGT. The CDR3 runs 14 residues. CDR3 nucleotide sequence: TGTGCCAGCAGTGACCGGGACCAGCGGGACATTCAGTACTTC. Translating gives CASSDRDQRDIQYF.

The chain has TRBV30 and TRBJ2-7; D is possibly TRBD1 or TRBD2 (6 bases each). Trimming took 4 bases from V and 4 from J, leaving 11 bases between them. The CDR3 covers 12 residues. Germline V gives CDR1 GTSNPN, CDR2 SVGIG (reference sequence). The CDR3 nucleotides read TGTGCCTGGATGGGGGGCAGTTACGAGCAGTACTTC. Protein sequence: CAWMGGSYEQYF.

This rearrangement joins TRBV6-6 to TRBJ1-5, with D uncertain. The CDR3 has 16 residues. CDR1 is MNHNY and CDR2 is SVGAGI in the germline V gene (reference sequence). Trimming shortened V by 8 bases and J by 0 bases, and 17 bases separated the two germline ends. CDR3 sequence: CASGDWAGNSNQPQHF. In nucleotides, the CDR3 is TGTGCCAGCGGAGACTGGGCAGGTAATAGCAATCAGCCCCAGCATTTT.

V usage is TRBV10-1 and J usage is TRBJ1-2, with D unclear. V dropped 10 bases and J dropped 7 bases, with 16 bases sitting between them. This CDR3 region has 12 residues. Looked up from germline, CDR1 is WNHNN and CDR2 is SYGVQD (reference sequence). CDR3 nucleotide sequence: TGCGCCATCAAGACCCGGTTCTGTGGCTACACCTTC. Translated: CAIKTRFCGYTF.

V is TRBV27 and J is TRBJ2-5; D is undetermined. This CDR3 is 14 amino acids long. The V gene lost 0 bases and the J gene lost 2 bases, with 7 bases spanning the gap. Germline V gives CDR1 MNHEY, CDR2 SMNVEV (reference sequence). CDR3 sequence (DNA): TGTGCCAGCAGTTTATCCGGGCAGCAAGAGACCCAGTACTTC. Protein: CASSLSGQQETQYF.

The gene calls are TRBV6-4 and TRBJ1-5; D unresolved. Germline V CDR1 and CDR2: MRHNA, SNTAGT. The CDR3 spans 15 residues. Trimming pared 6 bases from V and 4 bases from J, leaving 16 bases between. The CDR3 coding sequence is TGTGCCAGCAGCACGAACGGAGGACCTAATCAGCCCCAGCATTTT. Translating gives CASSTNGGPNQPQHF.